The 16 T cell receptor beta chains below come from one sample, sequenced in a study of cytomegalovirus exposure and HLA in healthy donors. 60 Vbeta and 13 Jbeta primers were used in PCR. Using immunoSEQ multiplex PCR, the repertoire was profiled, and TCRdb retains in-frame clones only, with some absent. Of 55,000 to 80,000 clones in the sample, roughly 80% are singletons; the top ten hold about 20%. Sequencing was done on a sample of PBMCs. These receptors all stem from a woman in her thirties in good health and CMV-seropositive.

The chain employs TRBV29-1 and TRBJ1-1, with TRBD1 matching 7 bases. The V and J ends lost 0 bases and 2 bases, in that order; junction bases with no gene match: 9. Germline V lookup: CDR1 SQVTM, CDR2 ANQGSEA. The CDR3 is made up of 16 amino acids. The chain's CDR3 is CSVEDPLGTVNTEAFF. CDR3 bases: TGCAGCGTTGAAGATCCCCTGGGGACAGTAAACACTGAAGCTTTCTTT.

The genes are TRBV29-1 and TRBJ2-7; perhaps TRBD1 as D (6 bases). Per germline, CDR1 SQVTM and CDR2 ANQGSEA. Trimming took 4 bases from V and 0 from J, leaving 7 bases between them. This CDR3 has 12 residues. Here the CDR3 DNA reads TGCAGCGTTGCACAGGGCTCCTACGAGCAGTACTTC. It codes for CSVAQGSYEQYF.

V and J are TRBV7-8 and TRBJ2-7, with 8 bases matching TRBD2. Germline V CDR1 and CDR2: SGHVS, FQNEAQ. J was trimmed by 5 bases and V by 4 bases; bases with no gene match: 7. This CDR3 spans 14 amino acids. The CDR3 DNA reads TGTGCCAGCAGCTCATCGGGCGGGAGGAACGAGCAGTACTTC. This gives the protein CASSSSGGRNEQYF.

This clone has a single count. CDR3 in amino acids: CASSERLAGTYEQYF. The CDR3 DNA sequence: TGTGCCAGCAGTGAACGTCTAGCGGGCACCTACGAGCAGTACTTC. The chain couples TRBV2 to TRBJ2-7, with 8 positions matching TRBD2. The CDR3 totals 15 residues. V shed 2 bases and J 2 bases; nucleotides not matched to a gene: 5. CDR1 is SNHLY and CDR2 is FYNNEI in the germline V gene.

The rearrangement links TRBV29-1 to TRBJ2-7, with 7 bases identical to TRBD1. CDR1 and CDR2 from the germline V gene are SQVTM and ANQGSEA. V shed 2 bases and J 3 bases; nucleotides not matched to a gene: 1. The CDR3 extends over 12 amino acids. CDR3 in amino acids: CSVEQGVYEQYF. CDR3 DNA: TGCAGCGTTGAACAGGGGGTCTACGAGCAGTACTTC.

This chain uses TRBV2 with TRBJ2-1; 8 nucleotides line up with TRBD2. Looked up from germline, CDR1 is SNHLY and CDR2 is FYNNEI. The trim removed 3 bases at V and 8 bases at J, leaving 6 bases unmatched. CDR3 length: 14 amino acids. Here the CDR3 reads CASSEGLEVDEQFF. CDR3 nucleotides: TGTGCCAGCAGTGAGGGACTAGAAGTCGATGAGCAGTTCTTC.

V usage is TRBV11-2 and J usage is TRBJ1-1; 7 bases map to TRBD1. This CDR3 region has 12 residues. J gave up 5 bases and V 5 bases, and 2 bases lay outside the gene matches. Germline V gene sequence: CDR1 SGHAT, CDR2 FQNNGV. The CDR3 nucleotides read TGTGCCAGCAGCCCAGGGGGGACTGAAGCTTTCTTT. This encodes CASSPGGTEAFF.

This clone came up many times. This sequence joins TRBV19 and TRBJ2-1; D not certain. The CDR3 spans 14 residues. V gave up 5 bases and J gave up 4 bases, with 12 bases separating them. Germline V gives CDR1 LNHDA, CDR2 SQIVND (reference sequence). The CDR3 loop reads CASSAGTDYNEQFF. In DNA form, the CDR3 reads TGTGCCAGTAGTGCAGGAACGGATTACAATGAGCAGTTCTTC.

V gene TRBV18 combines with J gene TRBJ2-7, with TRBD2 identical over 7 bases. This CDR3 comprises 16 residues. Losses at the gene ends were 3 bases for V and 4 bases for J; bases not matched to a gene: 12. Germline V lookup: CDR1 KGHSH, CDR2 LQKENI. CDR3 region: CASSPESGTLGYEQYF. DNA of the CDR3: TGTGCCAGCTCACCTGAAAGCGGGACCCTTGGATACGAGCAGTACTTC.

This clone was counted a few times. The gene calls are TRBV5-4 and TRBJ2-7; 10 nucleotides agree with TRBD2. The CDR3 has 18 residues. V shed 4 bases and J 2 bases; nucleotides not matched to a gene: 15. The germline V gene has CDR1 SGHNT and CDR2 YYREEE (reference sequence). The CDR3 nucleotides read TGTGCCAGCAGCCGAGGCTCTTTAGCGGGAGGACGGCCCTACGAGCAGTACTTC. Its translation is CASSRGSLAGGRPYEQYF.

The chain links TRBV7-8 to TRBJ2-1, with TRBD1 matching over 10 bases. Germline loops: CDR1 SGHVS, CDR2 FQNEAQ. J was trimmed by 5 bases and V by 5 bases; bases with no gene match: 12. The CDR3 is made up of 17 amino acids. The CDR3 nucleotides are TGTGCCAGCAGCCTCCCGGGCGGGACAGGGGACCACAATGAGCAGTTCTTC. This encodes CASSLPGGTGDHNEQFF.

This clone was seen only a few times. A read error may produce the germline difference seen at one junction end. The V and J genes are TRBV30 and TRBJ2-1; 7 positions match TRBD1. The CDR3 has 14 amino acids. Looked up from germline, CDR1 is GTSNPN and CDR2 is SVGIG (reference sequence). CDR3 DNA sequence: TGTGCTTGGAGAGGTCAGGGGGATAGGAATGAGCAGTTCTTC. It yields the protein CAWRGQGDRNEQFF.

The V and J genes are TRBV10-3 and TRBJ2-7, with 10 bases matching TRBD1. CDR3 length: 16 amino acids. Losses at the gene ends were 8 bases for V and 4 bases for J; bases not matched to a gene: 14. CDR1 is ENHRY and CDR2 is SYGVKD in the germline V gene. The CDR3 bases are TGTGCCATCTGCTACCCCCGGGACAGGGGCCTATACGAGCAGTACTTC. Translated: CAICYPRDRGLYEQYF.

This sequence joins TRBV4-3 and TRBJ2-7, with 7 bases aligning to TRBD1. Trimming took 3 bases from V and 2 from J; bases not matched to a gene: 4. The CDR3 loop spans 14 amino acids. Germline CDR1 LGHNA, CDR2 YSLEER. This CDR3 reads CASSQETGPYEQYF. The CDR3 DNA is TGCGCCAGCAGCCAGGAGACAGGGCCCTACGAGCAGTACTTC.

The sample holds one count of this clone. The rearrangement uses TRBV12-5 and TRBJ2-1, with 8 bases lining up with TRBD2. The germline CDR1 and CDR2 sequences are LGHNT and FRNRAP. The CDR3 extends over 14 amino acids. Trimming removed 1 base from V and 4 bases from J; junction bases left unmatched: 0. This chain's CDR3 is CASGLAGGYNEQFF. CDR3 sequence (DNA): TGTGCTAGTGGTTTGGCGGGAGGGTACAATGAGCAGTTCTTC.

DNA for the CDR3: TGCGCCAGCAGCGACAGGGCTGGAAACACCATATATTTT. Residues: CASSDRAGNTIYF. The gene calls are TRBV5-1 and TRBJ1-3, with TRBD1 matching over 7 bases. Germline CDR1 is SGHRS and CDR2 is YFSETQ. This CDR3 contains 13 residues. Trimming cost V 4 bases and J 2 bases; bases outside gene matches: 0.